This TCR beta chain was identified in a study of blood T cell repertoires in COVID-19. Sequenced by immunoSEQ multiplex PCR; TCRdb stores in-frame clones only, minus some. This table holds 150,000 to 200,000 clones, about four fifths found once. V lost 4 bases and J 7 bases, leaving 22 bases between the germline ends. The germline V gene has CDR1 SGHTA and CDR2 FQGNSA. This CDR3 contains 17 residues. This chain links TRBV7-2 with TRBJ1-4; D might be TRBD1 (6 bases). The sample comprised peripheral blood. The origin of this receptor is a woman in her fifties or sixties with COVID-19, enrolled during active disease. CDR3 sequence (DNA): TGTGCCAGCAGCTACCGGGACACGGGCGCCAGGGGTGAAAAACTGTTTTTT. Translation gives CASSYRDTGARGEKLFF.